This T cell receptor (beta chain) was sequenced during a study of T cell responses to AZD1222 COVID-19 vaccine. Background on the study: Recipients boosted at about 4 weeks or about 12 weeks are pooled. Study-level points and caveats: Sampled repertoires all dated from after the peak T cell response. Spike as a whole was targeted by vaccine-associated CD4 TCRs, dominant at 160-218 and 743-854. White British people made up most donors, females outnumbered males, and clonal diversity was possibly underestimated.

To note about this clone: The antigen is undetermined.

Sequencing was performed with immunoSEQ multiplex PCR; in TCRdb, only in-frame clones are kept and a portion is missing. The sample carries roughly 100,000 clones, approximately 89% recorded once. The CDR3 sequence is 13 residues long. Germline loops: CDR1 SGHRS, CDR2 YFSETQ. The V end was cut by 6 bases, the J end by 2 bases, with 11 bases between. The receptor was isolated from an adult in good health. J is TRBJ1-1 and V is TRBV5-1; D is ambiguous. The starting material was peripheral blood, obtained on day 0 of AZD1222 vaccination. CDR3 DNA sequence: TGCGCCAGCAACGACGGCACCAACACTGAAGCTTTCTTT. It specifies CASNDGTNTEAFF.